The clone carrying this TCR beta chain was detected many times. No antigen is known for it. cDNA prepared by RNA extraction and subsequent reverse transcription served as the template for sequencing. Profiled with immunoSEQ multiplex PCR; TCRdb holds only in-frame clones, not every one. This table has about 200,000 clones, approximately 57% appearing once. Regarding treatment: oral pan-JAK inhibitor, 5-10 mg twice daily. Obtained from alopecia areata patients were lesional scalp punch biopsies along with peripheral blood. The data derive from a study of CD8+ T cells in alopecia areata. The study's findings and limits: Since there was just one nonresponder, nobody can yet say how baseline CD8+ expansion ties to response. TCRs were shared less clearly across patients than in mice, possibly for HLA-related reasons. Persistence during tofacitinib was seen for many expanded lesional clones in scalp and blood.

There are 14 residues in the CDR3. The germline V and J ends were trimmed by 4 bases and 0 bases, with 9 bases remaining between them. CDR1 LNHDA and CDR2 SQIVND come from the germline V gene (reference sequence). The material sequenced was CD4+ T cells sorted from blood, taken at week 24, from a patient treated with tofacitinib. The V gene is TRBV19, the J gene TRBJ1-1; unclear D gene. This TCR came from a human donor with alopecia areata. The CDR3 is CASSNRELNTEAFF. CDR3 nucleotide sequence: TGTGCCAGTAGTAATCGGGAACTGAACACTGAAGCTTTCTTT.